These T cell receptor beta chains were read from a single sample in a study of graft-versus-host responses after intestinal transplantation. No cognate antigen is known for these TCRs. The table came from immunoSEQ multiplex PCR; TCRdb's copy has only in-frame clones and leaves some out. The sample has over 100,000 clones, around 94% seen once; the top ten hold 1% to 1.5%. This specimen consisted of unstimulated CD8+ T cells sorted from spleen or lymph node cells, obtained before transplant. These receptors were collected from a human donor who was the organ donor for an intestinal transplant. The CDR3 runs from the conserved cysteine through the conserved F or W. The D gene is left open where the match is weak. Not every row has a clone size; where given, it reads once, few, many or a size class.

>TRBV15|-|TRBJ2-7|once
CATSRAQQGSYEQYF
TGTGCCACCAGCAGAGCCCAACAGGGATCCTACGAGCAGTACTTC
>TRBV7-9|-|TRBJ2-7|once
CASSGKGQDYEQYF
TGTGCCAGCAGCGGCAAAGGCCAGGACTACGAGCAGTACTTC
>TRBV29-1|TRBD2|TRBJ2-1|-
CSVEGVTSGREYSYNEQFF
TGCAGCGTTGAAGGGGTTACTAGCGGGAGGGAATACTCCTACAATGAGCAGTTCTTC
>TRBV4-3|-|TRBJ1-2|-
CASSQYAQFNGYTF
TGCGCCAGCAGCCAATACGCACAATTCAATGGCTACACCTTC
>TRBV10-3|TRBD1|TRBJ1-2|-
CAISGYRGARGYTF
TGTGCCATCAGTGGATACAGGGGGGCAAGGGGCTACACCTTC
>TRBV14|-|TRBJ2-7|-
CASSDRYAYEQYF
TGTGCCAGCAGCGACAGGTATGCCTACGAGCAGTACTTC
>TRBV4-1|-|TRBJ1-5|-
CASSQVWDPRNQPQHF
TGCGCCAGCAGCCAAGTTTGGGACCCTCGCAATCAGCCCCAGCATTTT
>TRBV6-5|-|TRBJ1-1|-
CASSYSNGGGTEAFF
TGTGCCAGCAGTTACTCGAACGGTGGGGGAACTGAAGCTTTCTTT
>TRBV7-2|-|TRBJ2-5|-
CASSGYRGRLTSAYETQYF
TGTGCCAGCAGCGGTTACAGGGGGCGCTTGACTAGCGCCTATGAGACCCAGTACTTC
>TRBV6-1|TRBD1|TRBJ2-7|-
CATKHRGPSYEQYF
TGTGCCACCAAACACAGGGGCCCCTCCTACGAGCAGTACTTC
>TRBV27|-|TRBJ2-1|-
CASSPNGSYNEQFF
TGTGCCAGCAGCCCTAACGGGTCCTACAATGAGCAGTTCTTC
>TRBV11-2|-|TRBJ2-7|-
CASSLANHEQYF
TGTGCCAGCAGCTTAGCCAATCACGAGCAGTACTTC
>TRBV28|-|TRBJ2-3|-
CATRELRDLGDTQYF
TGTGCCACCAGAGAACTGCGGGACCTAGGAGATACGCAGTATTTT
>TRBV27|-|TRBJ2-1|-
CASSLLAVSSYNEQFF
TGTGCCAGCAGTTTATTGGCGGTTAGCTCCTACAATGAGCAGTTCTTC
>TRBV4-1|-|TRBJ1-5|-
CASSQEARQGNQPQHF
TGCGCCAGCAGCCAAGAGGCGAGACAGGGCAATCAGCCCCAGCATTTT
>TRBV7-9|TRBD2|TRBJ2-1|-
CASSLSVLAGKNEQFF
TGTGCCAGCAGCTTATCCGTTCTAGCGGGAAAAAATGAGCAGTTCTTC
>TRBV2|TRBD1|TRBJ2-7|-
CASSEWDRRSYEQYF
TGTGCCAGCAGCGAATGGGACAGGCGTTCCTACGAGCAGTACTTC